The 27 T cell receptor beta chains reported below all come from one sample, sequenced in a study of T cells in Graves' hyperthyroidism and ophthalmopathy. RNA transcripts yielded amplified TCR beta CDR3 regions. RT-PCR in the first round (using the HTBI primer set) targeted the TCR CDR3. Each CDR3 protein gets one entry after TCRdb re-called the multiplex PCR reads with MiXCR. The table lists over 700,000 distinct CDR3 sequences, 18% of them singletons. Specimen: blood. These receptor sequences come from a woman in her forties or fifties with Graves' hyperthyroidism that later progressed to Graves' ophthalmopathy.

The V and J genes are TRBV7-9 and TRBJ2-7, with 9 bases aligning to TRBD1. V lost 3 bases, J lost 8 bases, and 8 bases stayed unmatched. Germline V lookup: CDR1 SEHNR, CDR2 FQNEAQ (reference sequence). The CDR3 is 14 residues long. The CDR3 nucleotides are TGTGCCAGCAGCTTGCGGGACAGGGAATCAAAGCAGTACTTC. It is translated as CASSLRDRESKQYF. The full variable domain, its missing parts supplied by reference TRBV7-9 and TRBJ2-7, is DTGVSQNPRHKITKRGQNVTFRCDPISEHNRLYWYRQTLGQGPEFLTYFQNEAQLEKSRLLSDRFSAERPKGSFSTLEIQRTEQGDSAMYLCASSLRDRESKQYFGPGTRLTVT.

The sample holds many counts of this clonotype. V is TRBV7-3 and J is TRBJ2-3, with unresolved D. The length of the CDR3 is 15 residues. The ends were cut back, 4 bases at V and 0 bases at J, with 11 bases in the middle. Germline loops: CDR1 SGHTA, CDR2 FQGTGA. CDR3 DNA: TGTGCCAGCAGCTCCTCGGCAGCTAGCACAGATACGCAGTATTTT. Amino acid sequence: CASSSSAASTDTQYF.

This clonotype was detected a few times. The chain carries TRBV5-1 and TRBJ2-7, with no clear D. Trimming removed 4 bases from V and 4 bases from J, with 18 bases in between. Germline lookup yields CDR1 SGHRS and CDR2 YFSETQ. This CDR3 has 15 residues. CDR3 in amino acids: CASSDSTSTGYEQYF. The CDR3 DNA reads as TGCGCCAGCAGCGACTCAACCTCCACGGGTTACGAGCAGTACTTC.

The J gene is TRBJ1-6, the V gene TRBV7-9, with D unresolved. The CDR3 spans 14 residues. Germline V gene data show CDR1 as SEHNR and CDR2 as FQNEAQ (reference sequence). V dropped 5 bases and J dropped 5 bases, with 10 bases sitting between them. The CDR3 is CASSLDPHNSPLHF. CDR3 nucleotides: TGTGCCAGCAGCCTGGACCCACATAATTCACCCCTCCACTTT.

CDR3 sequence reads: CASSVELRNSPLHF. The CDR3 DNA reads as TGTGCCAGCAGCGTAGAACTACGTAATTCACCCCTCCACTTT. The chain links TRBV9 to TRBJ1-6; D not certain. CDR1 SGDLS and CDR2 YYNGEE come from the germline V gene. The V end was cut by 0 bases, the J end by 6 bases, with 7 bases between. The CDR3 loop spans 14 amino acids.

The chain links TRBV5-1 to TRBJ2-5, with D possibly matching TRBD1 (5 bases). With 4 bases removed from V and 1 base from J, the gap between germline ends came to 11 bases. Germline V lookup: CDR1 SGHRS, CDR2 YFSETQ. This CDR3 has 14 amino acids. As DNA, the CDR3 is TGCGCCAGCAGCAATCAGGGTGGCCAAGAGACCCAGTACTTC. It translates to CASSNQGGQETQYF.

In its sample, this clonotype was seen many times. J is TRBJ1-1 and V is TRBV18; possibly TRBD1 for D (6 bases). Germline V lookup: CDR1 KGHSH, CDR2 LQKENI. V lost 1 base and J lost 0, with 12 bases in between. CDR3 length equals 16 residues. The CDR3 spells CASSPLRGTLNTEAFF. CDR3 DNA sequence: TGTGCCAGCTCACCACTCAGGGGCACATTGAACACTGAAGCTTTCTTT.

The table lists this clonotype with a count of one. This chain links TRBV7-9 with TRBJ1-6; the D is unclear. The V gene's germline CDR1 is SEHNR and CDR2 FQNEAQ (reference sequence). The CDR3 consists of 12 residues. Trimming shortened V by 6 bases and J by 7 bases, and 7 bases separated the two germline ends. The CDR3 DNA reads as TGTGCCAGCAGAACGGGAAATTCACCCCTCCACTTT. As protein: CASRTGNSPLHF.

This clonotype has ten or more counts. A junction end diverges from the germline sequence, so it may reflect a read error. Here the CDR3 DNA reads TGTGCTAGCAGCTTAGAGGTCAGAGGCCGCCAAGAGACCCAGTACTTC. Its translation is CASSLEVRGRQETQYF. The rearrangement joins TRBV7-7 to TRBJ2-5; D not resolved. The germline V gene encodes CDR1 SSHAT and CDR2 FNYEAQ (reference sequence). The CDR3 is 16 amino acids.

This sequence joins TRBV30 and TRBJ2-3, with D possibly matching TRBD1 (6 bases). V was pared by 0 bases and J by 0 bases, with 7 bases between. The CDR3 loop spans 14 amino acids. Germline V gene lookup returns CDR1 GTSNPN and CDR2 SVGIG (reference sequence). The CDR3 spells CAWSVGGSTDTQYF. For the CDR3, the DNA is TGTGCCTGGAGTGTAGGGGGTAGCACAGATACGCAGTATTTT.

CDR3 region: CASTPGTGVQETQYF. For the CDR3, the DNA is TGTGCCAGTACCCCGGGGACAGGGGTCCAAGAGACCCAGTACTTC. The chain recombines TRBV19 with TRBJ2-5; TRBD1 aligns across 10 bases. The trim removed 7 bases at V and 1 base at J, leaving 6 bases unmatched. This CDR3 has 15 amino acids. CDR1 and CDR2 (germline): LNHDA, SQIVND (reference sequence). The entire variable domain, with the rest obtained from reference TRBV19 and TRBJ2-5, is as follows: DGGITQSPKYLFRKEGQNVTLSCEQNLNHDAMYWYRQDPGQGLRLIYYSQIVNDFQKGDIAEGYSVSREKKESFPLTVTSAQKNPTAFYLCASTPGTGVQETQYFGPGTRLLVL.

The chain employs TRBV20-1 and TRBJ2-1; 7 nucleotides match TRBD2. This CDR3 contains 14 residues. Trimming cost V 6 bases and J 4 bases; bases outside gene matches: 9. The germline V gene has CDR1 DFQATT and CDR2 SNEGSKA (reference sequence). For the CDR3, the DNA is TGCAGTGCCGAGTTGCGGGGGTCGTACAATGAGCAGTTCTTC. As protein: CSAELRGSYNEQFF.

This clonotype was seen at least ten times. This rearrangement joins TRBV5-1 to TRBJ1-1; perhaps TRBD1 as D (5 bases). V was clipped by 0 bases and J by 7 bases, with 13 bases between them. The CDR3 is made up of 14 amino acids. The germline CDR1 and CDR2 sequences are SGHRS and YFSETQ. The CDR3 protein is CASSLAVGHFEAFF. For the CDR3, the DNA is TGCGCCAGCAGCTTGGCCGTCGGACACTTTGAAGCTTTCTTT.

This clonotype was seen repeatedly, ten times or more. V gene TRBV5-5 combines with J gene TRBJ2-5; no reliable D call. The CDR3 is made up of 13 amino acids. V lost 4 bases, J lost 5 bases, and 12 bases lay in between. Germline lookup yields CDR1 SGHKS and CDR2 YYEKEE (reference sequence). CDR3 sequence: CASSIPSPETQYF. CDR3 coding DNA: TGTGCCAGCAGCATACCAAGTCCCGAGACCCAGTACTTC.

CDR3 in DNA: TGTGCCAGCACAAGCGGGAGAGGGCCCAATCAGCCCCAGCATTTT. Protein sequence: CASTSGRGPNQPQHF. V is TRBV18 and J is TRBJ1-5; the D is unclear. This CDR3 comprises 15 residues. Trimming removed 8 bases at V and 3 bases at J, with 17 bases between. Germline V gene lookup returns CDR1 KGHSH and CDR2 LQKENI.

This clonotype was seen a few times. The chain employs TRBV29-1 and TRBJ2-3, with D maybe TRBD1 (6 bases). The CDR3 runs 14 residues. Germline CDR1 reads SQVTM; CDR2 reads ANQGSEA. V was clipped by 7 bases and J by 0 bases, with 14 bases between them. CDR3 protein: CSEGGRPSTDTQYF. The CDR3 nucleotides are TGCAGCGAAGGGGGACGGCCTAGCACAGATACGCAGTATTTT.

The sample holds a few counts of this clonotype. The rearrangement uses TRBV7-6 and TRBJ2-2; 8 bases fit TRBD2. Germline CDR1 SGHVS, CDR2 FNYEAQ. J lost 0 bases, V lost 5 bases, and 8 bases had no gene match. The CDR3 length is 17 residues. CDR3 nucleotide sequence: TGTGCCAGCAGCCCAGGGGTTAGCGGGGCGAACACCGGGGAGCTGTTTTTT. Protein sequence: CASSPGVSGANTGELFF.

Here the CDR3 reads CASSQDMLAPDTQYF. The CDR3 nucleotides read TGTGCCAGCAGCCAAGATATGCTAGCCCCAGATACGCAGTATTTT. This chain links TRBV4-2 with TRBJ2-3; TRBD2 is a possible D gene (5 bases). Germline lookup yields CDR1 LGHNA and CDR2 YNFKEQ. This CDR3 is built from 15 residues. Trimming removed 0 bases at V and 4 bases at J, with 11 bases between.

J is TRBJ2-4 and V is TRBV3-1; TRBD1 or TRBD2 may be the D gene (5 bases each). The CDR3 spans 13 residues. V was trimmed by 6 bases and J by 5 bases, leaving 11 bases between them. Germline V gives CDR1 LGHDT, CDR2 YNNKEL (reference sequence). The CDR3 is CASRKGTENIQYF. DNA of the CDR3: TGTGCCAGCAGGAAGGGGACGGAAAACATTCAGTACTTC.

On this clonotype: A much larger clone differs from this one at a single base, so this may be a read error. This chain connects TRBV7-9 to TRBJ1-5; possibly TRBD1 for D (5 bases). V gave up 0 bases and J gave up 6 bases, with 9 bases separating them. CDR1 SEHNR and CDR2 FQNEAQ come from the germline V gene (reference sequence). The CDR3 is 14 amino acids. The CDR3 bases are TGTGCCAGCAGCTTAGCAGGGACCAGTCAGCCCCAGCATTTT. This sequence encodes CASSLAGTSQPQHF.

The sample holds many counts of this clonotype. The CDR3 loop is CASSSSGGVTEAFF. CDR3 nucleotide sequence: TGCGCCAGCAGCTCCTCAGGGGGCGTGACTGAAGCTTTCTTT. The rearrangement links TRBV5-1 to TRBJ1-1, with TRBD1 identical over 8 bases. The germline V gene encodes CDR1 SGHRS and CDR2 YFSETQ. V was clipped by 3 bases and J by 5 bases; unmatched bases: 6. CDR3 length: 14 amino acids.

The gene calls are TRBV19 and TRBJ2-4; tentatively, D is TRBD2 (5 bases). The V gene's germline CDR1 is LNHDA and CDR2 SQIVND (reference sequence). This CDR3 is built from 16 residues. Trimming left V 3 bases short and J 3 bases short, with 15 bases between. DNA of the CDR3: TGTGCCAGTAGTATGTGGCAGGAGGAAATCAAAAACATTCAGTACTTC. This translates into CASSMWQEEIKNIQYF.

The CDR3 spells CASSTTRRGTGGQSPLHF. The CDR3 bases are TGTGCCAGCAGCACAACCAGGAGGGGGACAGGGGGACAGTCACCCCTCCACTTT. This rearrangement joins TRBV3-1 to TRBJ1-6, with 11 nucleotides matching TRBD1. J gave up 10 bases and V 5 bases, and 16 bases lay outside the gene matches. Germline-derived CDR1 and CDR2 are LGHDT and YNNKEL (reference sequence). The CDR3 length is 18 residues. The complete variable domain, with remaining parts taken from reference TRBV3-1 and TRBJ1-6, reads DTAVSQTPKYLVTQMGNDKSIKCEQNLGHDTMYWYKQDSKKFLKIMFSYNNKELIINETVPNRFSPKSPDKAHLNLHINSLELGDSAVYFCASSTTRRGTGGQSPLHFGNGTRLTVT.

This clonotype was seen at least ten times. The gene calls are TRBV6-1 and TRBJ1-1; 7 nucleotides line up with TRBD1. The V gene's germline CDR1 is MNHNS and CDR2 SASEGT. CDR3 length: 13 residues. V shed 8 bases and J 1 base; nucleotides not matched to a gene: 4. The CDR3 sequence is CASRYRGNTEAFF. The CDR3 DNA follows: TGTGCCAGCCGCTACAGGGGGAACACTGAAGCTTTCTTT.

This clonotype was seen only a few times. The V and J genes are TRBV5-5 and TRBJ2-3; D unclear. V was clipped by 0 bases and J by 1 base, with 6 bases between them. CDR1 and CDR2 (germline): SGHKS, YYEKEE (reference sequence). This CDR3 is 14 amino acids long. CDR3 in amino acids: CASSLGIGTDTQYF. The CDR3 nucleotides read TGTGCCAGCAGCTTGGGGATAGGCACAGATACGCAGTATTTT.

This clonotype was picked up a small number of times. The chain combines TRBV20-1 with TRBJ2-3; 9 nucleotides match TRBD2. Germline CDR1 DFQATT, CDR2 SNEGSKA (reference sequence). The CDR3 is made up of 13 amino acids. V gave up 7 bases and J gave up 3 bases; unmatched junction bases: 5. As DNA, the CDR3 is TGCAGTGACGGCGGGGGGGCGACAGATACGCAGTATTTT. Translation: CSDGGGATDTQYF.

This clonotype was seen a handful of times. Compared with germline, one end of the junction differs, possibly owing to a read error. This chain uses TRBV27 with TRBJ1-1, with D unclear. The CDR3 loop spans 11 amino acids. Germline assignment: CDR1 MNHEY and CDR2 SMNVEV (reference sequence). The CDR3 DNA is TGTGCCAGCAGCCCCCCGGGCCCTCTTATCTTT. This sequence encodes CASSPPGPLIF.